The present T cell receptor (beta chain) was sequenced within a study of T cells in Graves' hyperthyroidism and ophthalmopathy. Authors of the study amplified TCR beta CDR3 regions from RNA transcripts. RT-PCR in the first round (using the HTBI primer set) targeted the TCR CDR3. Using its own MiXCR run on the multiplex PCR reads, TCRdb lists one record per CDR3 protein. The repertoire includes a few hundred thousand distinct CDR3 sequences, about a sixth of them detected once, and roughly 14% sits in the top ten. The CDR3 extends over 17 amino acids. Trimming took 1 base from V and 3 from J; bases not matched to a gene: 3. Per germline, CDR1 SGHVS and CDR2 FNYEAQ. Study results and limitations: Among clonotypes expanded in thyroid above 0.001, most were also found in blood. By a 13 V-J model, ophthalmopathy was set apart from stable hyperthyroidism.

Not enrolled were patients with uncontrolled infection, other autoimmune disease, pregnancy or lactation. This clonotype occurred many times. Its antigen is not identified. The material sequenced was blood. The TCR was taken from a young woman with Graves' hyperthyroidism. The chain is built from TRBV7-6 and TRBJ2-3, with 14 bases aligning to TRBD2. DNA of the CDR3: TGTGCCAGCAGCTTAGGGGGGACTAGCGGGAGAACAGATACGCAGTATTTT. Translation: CASSLGGTSGRTDTQYF.